This entry describes one TCR beta chain. Its target is not known. The CDR3 loop spans 16 amino acids. The germline gives CDR1 SGHTS, CDR2 YDEGEE. V gave up 5 bases and J gave up 5 bases; unmatched junction bases: 9. Among the unsorted PBMC samples, replicate PCRs used around 270 ng DNA, 25,000 to 30,000 T cell genomes. In the original workflow: Owing to the provision of junction-only sequences devoid of quality scores by immunoSEQ, filtering differed. Clones were sequenced by immunoSEQ multiplex PCR, and TCRdb holds only the in-frame ones, with some missing. V, J and clone size were drawn from that table, and D and trimming were deduced from the DNA. The sample holds 470,000 or so clones; 60% to 80% are singletons and the top ten take 12%. This entry belongs to a study of shared clonotypes between healthy human individuals. Study-level findings and limits: Represented diversity, genetic and exposure-history alike, was limited by few donors.

In unsorted samples, genomic DNA was obtained using approximately 100 million PBMCs. The TCR sequence derives from a woman aged 40-49 years in good health. Some clones in this sample may be carry-over from other donors' samples. The chain has TRBV5-8 and TRBJ2-2; 10 positions agree with TRBD1. Sequencing input: PBMCs. The CDR3 is CASRTPGQGNTGELFF. The CDR3 region has the DNA TGTGCCAGCAGGACACCGGGACAGGGGAATACCGGGGAGCTGTTTTTT.